The T cell receptor beta chain described here comes from a study of somatic mutations in cytotoxic T cells in rheumatoid arthritis. Background on the study: Flow cytometric sorting isolated some V beta antibody-stained T-cell populations at nearly 100% purity, and among them were V beta1+ cells that underwent TCRB sequencing.

This clone has only a few counts. Antigen specificity is unknown. Repertoires were generated with immunoSEQ multiplex PCR, while TCRdb's copy carries only in-frame clones and drops some. Counted here are approximately 10,000 clones, 80% to 95% occurring once; the ten biggest clones make up approximately 15%. V trimming: 5 bases; J trimming: 4 bases; junction bases outside the gene matches: 10. Germline values: CDR1 SGHNT, CDR2 YENEEA. The CDR3 has 16 residues. Study observations and caveats: The study found CD8+ clonality increased with age in rheumatoid arthritis patients, not healthy controls. Multiple comparisons were not accounted for in the slight TRBV07 underrepresentation seen in rheumatoid arthritis patients.

The sample consisted of CD8+ T cells sorted from blood. The origin of this receptor is a woman aged 18-29 years with rheumatoid arthritis. The chain carries TRBV11-3 and TRBJ1-5; 8 positions agree with TRBD1. The CDR3 DNA follows: TGTGCCAGCAGCCATATAGGACAGGGACCGAATCAGCCCCAGCATTTT. Translation gives CASSHIGQGPNQPQHF.